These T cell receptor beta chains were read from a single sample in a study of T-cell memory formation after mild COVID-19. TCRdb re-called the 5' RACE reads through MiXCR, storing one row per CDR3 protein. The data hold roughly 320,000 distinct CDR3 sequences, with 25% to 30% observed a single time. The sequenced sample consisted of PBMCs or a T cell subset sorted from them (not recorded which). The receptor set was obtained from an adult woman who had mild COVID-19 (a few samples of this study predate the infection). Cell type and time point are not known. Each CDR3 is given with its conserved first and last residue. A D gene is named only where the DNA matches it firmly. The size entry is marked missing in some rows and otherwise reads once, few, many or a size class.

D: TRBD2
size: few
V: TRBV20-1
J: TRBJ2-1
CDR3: CSARVSGRINEQFF
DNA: TGCAGTGCTAGAGTGAGCGGGAGAATCAATGAGCAGTTCTTC

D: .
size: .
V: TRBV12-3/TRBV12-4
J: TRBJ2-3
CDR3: CASSQRGNVADTQYF
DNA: TGTGCCAGCAGCCAAAGAGGGAATGTCGCAGATACGCAGTATTTT

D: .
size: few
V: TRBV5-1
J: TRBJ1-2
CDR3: CASSLAFQAVTNYGYTF
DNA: TGCGCCAGCAGCTTGGCGTTCCAGGCGGTTACTAACTATGGCTACACCTTC

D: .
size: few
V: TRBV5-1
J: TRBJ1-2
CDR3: CASSLVSGNGYTF
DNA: TGCGCCAGCAGCTTAGTATCAGGGAATGGCTACACCTTC

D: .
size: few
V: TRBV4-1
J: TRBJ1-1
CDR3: CASSQLGSLEAFF
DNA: TGCGCCAGCAGCCAACTTGGAAGTCTTGAAGCTTTCTTT

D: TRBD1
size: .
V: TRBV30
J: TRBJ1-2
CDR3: CAWTRQGYGYTF
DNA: TGTGCCTGGACCAGACAGGGTTATGGCTACACCTTC

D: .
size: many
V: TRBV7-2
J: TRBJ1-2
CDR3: CASSLVQGTYGYTF
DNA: TGTGCCAGCAGCTTAGTCCAGGGAACATATGGCTACACCTTC

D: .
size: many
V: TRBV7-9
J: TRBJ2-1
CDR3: CASSLAGGPSNEQFF
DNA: TGTGCCAGCAGCTTAGCCGGTGGTCCGAGCAATGAGCAGTTCTTC

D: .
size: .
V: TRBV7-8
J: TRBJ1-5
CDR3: CASSSTRLPQHF
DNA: TGTGCCAGCAGCTCCACCCGCCTGCCCCAGCATTTT

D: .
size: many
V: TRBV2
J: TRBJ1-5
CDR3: CASTVRGPGGHQPQHF
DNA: TGTGCCAGCACCGTTAGGGGCCCGGGGGGTCATCAGCCCCAGCATTTT

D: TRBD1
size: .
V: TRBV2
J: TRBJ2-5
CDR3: CASRDRSQETQYF
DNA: TGTGCCAGCAGGGACAGGTCCCAAGAGACCCAGTACTTC

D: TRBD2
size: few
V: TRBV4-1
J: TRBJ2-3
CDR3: CASSQESGGAAETQYF
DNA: TGCGCCAGCAGCCAAGAAAGCGGGGGGGCAGCCGAGACGCAGTATTTT

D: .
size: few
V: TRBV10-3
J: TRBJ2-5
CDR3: CAISEYRVETQYF
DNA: TGTGCCATCAGTGAGTACCGAGTAGAGACCCAGTACTTC

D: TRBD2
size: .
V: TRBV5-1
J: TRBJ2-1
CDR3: CASSPPGLASYNEQFF
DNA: TGCGCCAGCAGCCCGCCGGGACTAGCCTCCTACAATGAGCAGTTCTTC

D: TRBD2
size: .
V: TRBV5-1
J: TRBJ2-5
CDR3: CASTLRPGRDLETQYF
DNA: TGCGCCAGCACCCTCCGACCCGGGAGGGATTTGGAGACCCAGTACTTC

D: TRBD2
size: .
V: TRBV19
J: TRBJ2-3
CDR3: CASSSREDRTDTQYF
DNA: TGTGCCAGTAGTTCCCGGGAGGACCGCACAGATACGCAGTATTTT

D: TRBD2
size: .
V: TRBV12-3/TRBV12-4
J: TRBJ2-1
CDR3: CASSGLAENNEQFF
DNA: TGTGCCAGCAGTGGACTAGCGGAGAACAATGAGCAGTTCTTC

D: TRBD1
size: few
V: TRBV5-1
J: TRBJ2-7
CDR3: CASSLTQAGGFSEQYF
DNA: TGCGCCAGCAGCTTGACCCAGGCAGGGGGCTTCTCCGAGCAGTACTTC

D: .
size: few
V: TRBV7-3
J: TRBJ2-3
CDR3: CASSFTGRPSTDTQYF
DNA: TGTGCCAGCAGCTTCACAGGGCGTCCGAGCACAGATACGCAGTATTTT

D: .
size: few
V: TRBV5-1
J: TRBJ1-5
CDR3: CASSLESGRAQPQHF
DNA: TGCGCCAGCAGCTTGGAGTCGGGTAGGGCGCAGCCCCAGCATTTT

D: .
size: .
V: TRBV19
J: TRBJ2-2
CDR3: CASSIDIRGNTGELFF
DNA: TGTGCCAGTAGTATAGATATAAGGGGGAACACCGGGGAGCTGTTTTTT

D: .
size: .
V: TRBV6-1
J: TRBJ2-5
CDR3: CATRIGGLETQYF
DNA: TGTGCCACCCGAATTGGGGGGTTAGAGACCCAGTACTTC

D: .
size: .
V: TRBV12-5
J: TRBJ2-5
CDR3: CASSPPGVGRPLHF
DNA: TGTGCTAGTAGCCCTCCAGGGGTAGGAAGACCTCTGCACTTC

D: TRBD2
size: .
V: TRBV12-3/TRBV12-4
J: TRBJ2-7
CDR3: CASSLSWGGSYEQYF
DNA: TGTGCCAGCAGTTTGTCGTGGGGGGGCTCCTACGAGCAGTACTTC

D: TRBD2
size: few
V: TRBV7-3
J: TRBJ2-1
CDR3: CASSLLAGGRYNEQFF
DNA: TGTGCCAGCAGCTTACTAGCGGGGGGGCGCTACAATGAGCAGTTCTTC

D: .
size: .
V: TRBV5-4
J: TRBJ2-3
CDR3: CASSLKGGTDTQYF
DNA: TGTGCCAGCAGCCTCAAGGGGGGTACAGATACGCAGTATTTT

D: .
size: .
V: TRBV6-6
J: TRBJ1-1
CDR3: CASSPRDVMNTEAFF
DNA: TGTGCCAGCAGTCCCCGGGACGTTATGAACACTGAAGCTTTCTTT

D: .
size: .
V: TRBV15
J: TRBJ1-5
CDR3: CATSRDSWGSQPQHF
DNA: TGTGCCACCAGCAGAGATTCATGGGGCAGTCAGCCCCAGCATTTT

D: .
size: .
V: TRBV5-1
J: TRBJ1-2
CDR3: CASSFGGDYGYTF
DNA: TGCGCCAGCAGCTTCGGCGGTGACTATGGCTACACCTTC

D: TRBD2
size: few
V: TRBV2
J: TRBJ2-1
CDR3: CASSDRLAGLNEQFF
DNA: TGTGCCAGCAGTGACAGGCTAGCGGGGCTCAATGAGCAGTTCTTC

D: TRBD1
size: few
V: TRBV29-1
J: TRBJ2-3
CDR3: CSVAGTGSEYF
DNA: TGCAGCGTTGCAGGGACAGGGAGCGAATATTTT

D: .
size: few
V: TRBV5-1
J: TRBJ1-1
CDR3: CASSVLQGNTEAFF
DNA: TGCGCCAGCAGCGTACTACAGGGGAACACTGAAGCTTTCTTT

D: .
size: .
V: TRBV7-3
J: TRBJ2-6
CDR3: CASSLTRVSGANVLTF
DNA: TGTGCCAGCAGCTTAACTCGAGTCTCTGGGGCCAACGTCCTGACTTTC

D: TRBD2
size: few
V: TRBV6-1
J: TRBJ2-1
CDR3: CASSEKASGAWEQFF
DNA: TGTGCCAGCAGTGAGAAAGCAAGCGGGGCATGGGAGCAGTTCTTC

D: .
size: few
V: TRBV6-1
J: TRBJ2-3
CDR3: CASSDFSWGVADTQYF
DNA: TGTGCCAGCAGTGATTTTAGTTGGGGGGTGGCAGATACGCAGTATTTT

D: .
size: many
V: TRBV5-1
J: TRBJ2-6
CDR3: CASSFGLSGANVLTF
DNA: TGCGCCAGCAGCTTTGGCCTCTCTGGGGCCAACGTCCTGACTTTC

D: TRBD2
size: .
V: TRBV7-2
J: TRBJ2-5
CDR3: CASSSLAPEETQYF
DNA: TGTGCCAGCAGCTCACTAGCGCCTGAAGAGACCCAGTACTTC

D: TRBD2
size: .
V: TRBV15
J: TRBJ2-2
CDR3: CATSRGLGENTGELFF
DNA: TGTGCCACCAGCAGGGGACTAGGGGAGAACACCGGGGAGCTGTTTTTT

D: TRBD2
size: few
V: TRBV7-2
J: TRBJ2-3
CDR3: CASSEVLAGADTQYF
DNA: TGTGCCAGCAGCGAGGTGCTAGCGGGGGCAGATACGCAGTATTTT

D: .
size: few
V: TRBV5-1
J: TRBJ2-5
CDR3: CASSRGAAQETQYF
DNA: TGCGCCAGCAGCCGCGGGGCGGCCCAAGAGACCCAGTACTTC

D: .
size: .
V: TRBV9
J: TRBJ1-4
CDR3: CASSVAPGDQYEKLFF
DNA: TGTGCCAGCAGCGTAGCCCCAGGAGATCAGTACGAAAAACTGTTTTTT

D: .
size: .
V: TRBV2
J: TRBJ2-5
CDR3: CASTARMGGETQYF
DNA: TGTGCCAGCACCGCTAGGATGGGAGGAGAGACCCAGTACTTC

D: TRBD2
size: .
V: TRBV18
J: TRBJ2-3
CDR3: CASSPGSRLAGGTDTQYF
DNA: TGTGCCAGCTCACCGGGGAGCCGGCTAGCGGGAGGCACAGATACGCAGTATTTT

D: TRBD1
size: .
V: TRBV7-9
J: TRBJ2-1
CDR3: CASSFSGTGTFDEQFF
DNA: TGTGCCAGCAGCTTTTCAGGGACAGGGACATTTGATGAGCAGTTCTTC

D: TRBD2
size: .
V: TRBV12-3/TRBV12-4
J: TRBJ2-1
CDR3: CASSLPGLAGLNEQFF
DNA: TGTGCCAGCAGCCTACCGGGACTAGCGGGTTTAAATGAGCAGTTCTTC

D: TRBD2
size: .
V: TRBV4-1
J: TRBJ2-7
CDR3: CASSQEGLAGAEQYF
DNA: TGCGCCAGCAGCCAAGAGGGACTAGCGGGAGCCGAGCAGTACTTC

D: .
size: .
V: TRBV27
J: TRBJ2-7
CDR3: CASSTRASYEQYF
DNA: TGTGCCAGCAGCACCCGGGCCTCCTACGAGCAGTACTTC